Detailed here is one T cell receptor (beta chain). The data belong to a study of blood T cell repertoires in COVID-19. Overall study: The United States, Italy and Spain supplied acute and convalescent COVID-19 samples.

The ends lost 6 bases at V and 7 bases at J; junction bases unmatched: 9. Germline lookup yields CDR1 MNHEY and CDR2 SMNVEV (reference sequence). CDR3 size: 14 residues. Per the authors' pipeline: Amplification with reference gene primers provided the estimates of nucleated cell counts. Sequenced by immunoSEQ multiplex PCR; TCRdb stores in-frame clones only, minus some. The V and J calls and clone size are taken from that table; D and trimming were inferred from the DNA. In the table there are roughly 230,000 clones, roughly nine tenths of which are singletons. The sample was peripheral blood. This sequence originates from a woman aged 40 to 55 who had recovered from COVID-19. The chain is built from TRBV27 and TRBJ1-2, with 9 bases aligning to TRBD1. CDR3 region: CASRAQGAWGGYTF. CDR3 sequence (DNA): TGTGCCAGCAGAGCACAGGGGGCTTGGGGTGGCTACACCTTC.